This T cell receptor (beta chain) is drawn from a study of graft-versus-host responses after intestinal transplantation. Overall study: Transplant recipients had multivisceral, liver-intestinal, or isolated intestinal grafts.

Study outcomes and limitations: Some GvH clones were seen earlier in gut or blood, suggesting intestinal origin. Early post-transplant HvG declines tracked with peak circulating GvH clone levels.

This clone was counted a single time. Antigen specificity is unknown. Generated by immunoSEQ multiplex PCR, the TCRdb table keeps only in-frame clones and is missing some. The table has fewer than 100,000 clones, roughly 83% seen once. Germline V gives CDR1 MDHEN, CDR2 SYDVKM. V was shortened by 1 base and J by 2 bases, with 2 bases between the two germline ends. The CDR3 is 12 amino acids. This receptor was identified in a human patient who received an intestinal transplant, so some T cells may come from the graft donor. The sequencing here drew on PBMCs, taken 255 days after intestinal transplant. This chain connects TRBV28 to TRBJ2-5; no firm D call. This CDR3 reads CASSLYQETQYF. CDR3 bases: TGTGCCAGCAGTTTATATCAAGAGACCCAGTACTTC.